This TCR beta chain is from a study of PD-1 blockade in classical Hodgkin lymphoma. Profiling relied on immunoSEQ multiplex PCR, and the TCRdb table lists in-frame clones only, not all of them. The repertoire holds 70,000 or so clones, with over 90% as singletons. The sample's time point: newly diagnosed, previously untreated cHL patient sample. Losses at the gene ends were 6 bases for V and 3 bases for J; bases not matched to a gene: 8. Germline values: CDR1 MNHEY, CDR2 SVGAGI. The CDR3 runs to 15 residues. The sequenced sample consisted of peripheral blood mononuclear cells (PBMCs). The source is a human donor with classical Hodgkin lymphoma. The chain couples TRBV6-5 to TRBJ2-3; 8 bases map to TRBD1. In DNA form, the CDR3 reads TGTGCCAGCAGCCCAGGGGGCTTCGTTACAGATACGCAGTATTTT. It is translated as CASSPGGFVTDTQYF.